The sequence of this TCR beta chain was determined in a study of blood T cell repertoires in COVID-19 (dated by TCRdb to 2018 to 2021). Study-wide context: Samples covering the acute and convalescent phases of COVID-19 were provided by collaborators in the United States, Italy and Spain. The prospective study material was composed of cDNA or gDNA derived from T cells, B-cell-depleted T cells, or PBMCs. Subjects who had been exposed to COVID-19, were actively infected with it, or had recovered from it provided the deeply sampled blood TCRbeta repertoires that made up the dataset. A freely available public database, intended as a resource for researchers studying the immune response to SARS-CoV-2, is where the repertoires were released. The samples were drawn from the first 160 participants of the ongoing ImmuneRACE study and from under 1,500 subjects provided by 6 global collaborators. The sample metadata nearly always contained a de-identified subject ID, COVID-19 status, age in years and sex. Where available, HLA class I and class II types were taken from metadata supplied by the sample provider and were not determined by assay-based typing.

Each collaborating institution followed its own protocols to collect whole blood in K2EDTA tubes. For TCRbeta analysis, collaborators shipped samples as frozen whole blood, isolated PBMCs, or DNA extracted from either of those sample types. V loses 3 bases of germline sequence and J loses 1 base, and the interval between the two ends is 9 bases. CDR1 SEHNR and CDR2 FQNEAQ are derived from the germline V gene (reference sequence). The CDR3 holds 14 amino acids from the cysteine to the phenylalanine. Just CDR3 DNA is preserved here, 42 bases in frame from base 1. TCRbeta CDR3 regions were amplified from genomic DNA by means of the immunoSEQ Assay, a bias-controlled multiplex PCR. Per the authors' processing: The number of nucleated cells in each sample was estimated from the amplification of reference gene primers within the assay. To quantify the absolute abundance of each unique TCRbeta CDR3 rearrangement, sequence reads were collapsed and filtered. For each sample, productive Simpson clonality was calculated by taking the square root of Simpson's diversity index across productive rearrangements. The source is immuneACCESS, and TCRdb retained only in-frame sequences with V and J called. Part of the clones is not carried over; for the studies checked, unresolved V genes explain less than half of this, and the remainder is unexplained. That table furnishes V, J and clone size, whereas the DNA furnished D and trimming. The sample table holds hundreds of thousands of clones, of which more than 75% were seen once. The ten largest clonotypes hold 3% to 4% of the sample.

On the study overall, not on this receptor specifically: Clinical and demographic metadata were provided uncurated, with the amount varying by source and participant.

In regard to this clone: Its antigen is unknown. No much larger clone exists at a distance of one base, and base qualities are not known.

Recombination linked TRBV7-9 to TRBJ2-5; the D gene is perhaps TRBD2, from 6 matching bases. This sequence originates from a woman aged 45-65 years with active or convalescent COVID-19. The material sequenced was peripheral blood. Here is the DNA: TGTGCCAGCAGCTTCGACGGGAGCCAAGAGACCCAGTACTTC. It encodes CASSFDGSQETQYF. Outside the CDR3, residues come from the reference TRBV7-9 and TRBJ2-5 proteins, so the full variable domain is: DTGVSQNPRHKITKRGQNVTFRCDPISEHNRLYWYRQTLGQGPEFLTYFQNEAQLEKSRLLSDRFSAERPKGSFSTLEIQRTEQGDSAMYLCASSFDGSQETQYFGPGTRLLVL.